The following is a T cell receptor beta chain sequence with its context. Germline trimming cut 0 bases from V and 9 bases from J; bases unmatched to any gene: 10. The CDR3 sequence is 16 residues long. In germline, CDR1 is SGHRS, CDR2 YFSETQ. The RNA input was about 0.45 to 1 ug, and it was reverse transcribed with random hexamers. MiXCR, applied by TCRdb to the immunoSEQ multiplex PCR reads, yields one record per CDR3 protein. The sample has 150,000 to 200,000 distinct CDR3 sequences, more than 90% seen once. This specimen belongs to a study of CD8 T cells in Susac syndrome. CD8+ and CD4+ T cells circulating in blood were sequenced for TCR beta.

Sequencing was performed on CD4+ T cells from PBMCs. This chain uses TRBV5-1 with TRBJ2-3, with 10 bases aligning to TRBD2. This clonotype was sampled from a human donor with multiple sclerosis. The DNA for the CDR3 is TGCGCCAGCAGCTTGGATCTGGAACTAGCGGGGTCGACGCAGTATTTT. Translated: CASSLDLELAGSTQYF.